Listed below are T cell receptor beta chains from one sample, sequenced in a study of Tregs in tolerant kidney transplant recipients. Profiling relied on immunoSEQ multiplex PCR, and the TCRdb table lists in-frame clones only, not all of them. This table has tens of thousands of clones, approximately 87% appearing once. The material was CD4+ T cells from blood (PBMCs), obtained 6 months after the transplant. These receptors all come from a human patient who received a combined kidney and bone marrow transplant. Some of these T cells may belong to the graft donor. Each CDR3 is given with its conserved first and last residue. A D gene is named only where the DNA matches it firmly. Clone size, where shown, is once, few, many, or a class for clones that have expanded.

V: TRBV27
D: -
J: TRBJ2-7
size: -
DNA: TGTGCCAGCAGTTTATCCAGGGTGAGCAACGAGCAGTACTTC
CDR3: CASSLSRVSNEQYF

V: TRBV2
D: TRBD2
J: TRBJ2-5
size: once
DNA: TGTGCCAGCAGTGACACTAGCGGGGAGACCCAGTACTTC
CDR3: CASSDTSGETQYF

V: TRBV19
D: -
J: TRBJ2-6
size: few
DNA: TGTGGGACTGGGGTGTCTGGGGCCAACGTCCTGACTTTC
CDR3: CGTGVSGANVLTF

V: TRBV6-1
D: TRBD1
J: TRBJ2-7
size: -
DNA: TGTGCCAGCAGTGGGGCGACAGGGGTGGGCTACGAGCAGTACTTC
CDR3: CASSGATGVGYEQYF

V: TRBV9
D: -
J: TRBJ1-1
size: once
DNA: TGTGCCAGCAGCCGGTCTGTGAACACTGAAGCTTTCTTT
CDR3: CASSRSVNTEAFF

V: TRBV18
D: TRBD1
J: TRBJ2-5
size: -
DNA: TGTGCCAGCTCACCGACGACAGGGGCCGGGGAGACCCAGTACTTC
CDR3: CASSPTTGAGETQYF

V: TRBV27
D: TRBD1
J: TRBJ2-2
size: -
DNA: TGTGCCAGCAGTCCAGACAGGGGGCTCACCGGGGAGCTGTTTTTT
CDR3: CASSPDRGLTGELFF

V: TRBV5-6
D: -
J: TRBJ2-1
size: once
DNA: TGTGCCAGCCAACTAACCCCACCCAATGAGCAGTTCTTC
CDR3: CASQLTPPNEQFF

V: TRBV28
D: TRBD2
J: TRBJ2-3
size: -
DNA: TGTGCCAGCAGTTTATCGTTTAGCGGGGTAGATACGCAGTATTTT
CDR3: CASSLSFSGVDTQYF

V: TRBV11-3
D: -
J: TRBJ2-3
size: -
DNA: TGTGCCAGCAGCTTAGGTGCGGGGAAGGCGCAGTATTTT
CDR3: CASSLGAGKAQYF

V: TRBV14
D: TRBD1
J: TRBJ2-7
size: once
DNA: TGTGCCAGCAGCCAAAAGGGGGCGTCTAGGTACGAGCAGTACTTC
CDR3: CASSQKGASRYEQYF

V: TRBV6-5
D: -
J: TRBJ1-2
size: -
DNA: TGTGCCAGCAGTCTCCAACAGGGCAACTATGGCTACACCTTC
CDR3: CASSLQQGNYGYTF

V: TRBV12-5
D: TRBD1
J: TRBJ1-2
size: once
DNA: TGTGCTAGTGGTTTGGCACTCTCATTCCCGACAGGGGGCAACTATGGCTACACCTTC
CDR3: CASGLALSFPTGGNYGYTF

V: TRBV2
D: -
J: TRBJ2-6
size: -
DNA: TGTGCCAGCCGCCGGTTCTTAGGGGGAAGTGGGGCCAACGTCCTGACTTTC
CDR3: CASRRFLGGSGANVLTF

V: TRBV4-1
D: -
J: TRBJ1-2
size: -
DNA: TGCGCCAGCAGCCAAGTAGCAGGGTACGGCTACACCTTC
CDR3: CASSQVAGYGYTF

V: TRBV18
D: -
J: TRBJ2-7
size: -
DNA: TGTGCCAGCTCACGTCCGGGGATCAACGAGCAGTACTTC
CDR3: CASSRPGINEQYF

V: TRBV6-1
D: -
J: TRBJ2-3
size: -
DNA: TGTGCCAGCAGTGCTAGAAGTATAAATACGCAGTATTTT
CDR3: CASSARSINTQYF

V: TRBV2
D: -
J: TRBJ1-5
size: -
DNA: TGTGCCAGCAGTGAAATATACAATCAGCCCCAGCATTTT
CDR3: CASSEIYNQPQHF

V: TRBV27
D: -
J: TRBJ1-4
size: -
DNA: TGTGCCAGCAGTTCGAGGCAGGGTCAATTGACTTTT
CDR3: CASSSRQGQLTF

V: TRBV6-1
D: TRBD2
J: TRBJ2-3
size: -
DNA: TGTGCCAGCAGTAAGAGCGGGGGGTTCACAGATACGCAGTATTTT
CDR3: CASSKSGGFTDTQYF

V: TRBV19
D: TRBD2
J: TRBJ2-3
size: few
DNA: TGTGCCACCTCTCTTGGAGCGGGGCTTGAAGATACGCAGTATTTT
CDR3: CATSLGAGLEDTQYF

V: TRBV10-3
D: -
J: TRBJ1-2
size: -
DNA: TGTGCCATCAGTGATTTCGGTCTGGGCAGGACCTTC
CDR3: CAISDFGLGRTF

V: TRBV4-1
D: TRBD1
J: TRBJ1-2
size: -
DNA: TGCGCCAGCAGCCAAACGGGACAGCAGACTAACTATGGCTACACCTTC
CDR3: CASSQTGQQTNYGYTF

V: TRBV7-9
D: TRBD1
J: TRBJ1-4
size: -
DNA: TGTGCCAGCAGCTCGCGACAGGGGGCCGGTGAAAAACTGTTTTTT
CDR3: CASSSRQGAGEKLFF

V: TRBV25-1
D: TRBD2
J: TRBJ2-7
size: -
DNA: TGTGCCAGCAGTGGACCGACTAGCGGGAGGCGCTACGAGCAGTACTTC
CDR3: CASSGPTSGRRYEQYF

V: TRBV5-1
D: TRBD1
J: TRBJ1-5
size: once
DNA: TGCGCCAGCAGCTTGGGGGGACAGGGGAGTCAGCCCCAGCATTTT
CDR3: CASSLGGQGSQPQHF

V: TRBV7-2
D: -
J: TRBJ1-1
size: -
DNA: TGTGCCAGCAGCTTGACAGAGAACACTGAAGCTTTCTTT
CDR3: CASSLTENTEAFF

V: TRBV18
D: -
J: TRBJ2-7
size: -
DNA: TGTGCCAGCTCACTCATTCTATACGAGCAGTACTTC
CDR3: CASSLILYEQYF

V: TRBV11-3
D: -
J: TRBJ1-3
size: -
DNA: TGTGCCAGCAGCTTACCCAATGACAGGGGAAACACCATATATTTT
CDR3: CASSLPNDRGNTIYF

V: TRBV19
D: TRBD1
J: TRBJ1-4
size: -
DNA: TGTGCCAGTAGTATTACCTGGACAGGCAATGAAAAACTGTTTTTT
CDR3: CASSITWTGNEKLFF

V: TRBV27
D: -
J: TRBJ1-2
size: once
DNA: TGTGCCAGCAGTTTTGGGGGCAGGGCCATGTATGGCTACACCTTC
CDR3: CASSFGGRAMYGYTF

V: TRBV4-2
D: TRBD1
J: TRBJ1-2
size: -
DNA: TGTGCCAGCAGCCAAGATAGAGGTGACAGGGGCTATGGCTACACCTTC
CDR3: CASSQDRGDRGYGYTF

V: TRBV6-1
D: TRBD1
J: TRBJ1-1
size: -
DNA: TGTGCCAGCAGTGGTGACAGGGAAGAAGCTTTCTTT
CDR3: CASSGDREEAFF

V: TRBV6-5
D: -
J: TRBJ2-5
size: -
DNA: TGTGCCAGCAGTTACTCGGGGGCTGAGGAGACCCAGTACTTC
CDR3: CASSYSGAEETQYF

V: TRBV7-6
D: TRBD2
J: TRBJ2-7
size: -
DNA: TGTGCCAGCAGCTTAGCGCCGGGAGGGCCCTACGAGCAGTACTTC
CDR3: CASSLAPGGPYEQYF

V: TRBV10-3
D: -
J: TRBJ2-3
size: -
DNA: TGTGCCATCAGGGACCCGGTGCGCGGGAACACAGATACGCAGTATTTT
CDR3: CAIRDPVRGNTDTQYF

V: TRBV5-4
D: -
J: TRBJ1-2
size: few
DNA: TGTGCCAGCAGCCCGGGGGGGCAGTTAAGAGACTATGGCTACACCTTC
CDR3: CASSPGGQLRDYGYTF

V: TRBV10-3
D: TRBD2
J: TRBJ2-7
size: -
DNA: TGTGCCATCAGTGTCCTTAGCGGGAGCACCTACGAGCAGTACTTC
CDR3: CAISVLSGSTYEQYF

V: TRBV4-2
D: TRBD2
J: TRBJ2-7
size: -
DNA: TGTGCCAGCAGCCCGCAGGGAGGGCGGCCCCTCTTC
CDR3: CASSPQGGRPLF

V: TRBV7-9
D: TRBD2
J: TRBJ2-3
size: once
DNA: TGTGCCAGCAGACCCCGACTAGCGGCATCTTCTAGCACAGATACGCAGTATTTT
CDR3: CASRPRLAASSSTDTQYF

V: TRBV5-1
D: TRBD1
J: TRBJ2-2
size: -
DNA: TGCGCCAGCAGCTTGGTGGGGACAGGGAACACCGGGGAGCTGTTTTTT
CDR3: CASSLVGTGNTGELFF

V: TRBV6-5
D: -
J: TRBJ1-4
size: once
DNA: TGTGCCAGCAGTCGGGATATGGACACTAATGAAAAACTGTTTTTT
CDR3: CASSRDMDTNEKLFF

V: TRBV15
D: -
J: TRBJ1-1
size: -
DNA: TGTGCCACCAGCCGAAGTCCGGGGAACACTGAAGCTTTCTTT
CDR3: CATSRSPGNTEAFF

V: TRBV6-1
D: TRBD1
J: TRBJ1-2
size: few
DNA: TGTGCCAGCAGTGACCGGGACAGGGGAGGCTACACCTTC
CDR3: CASSDRDRGGYTF

V: TRBV29-1
D: TRBD2
J: TRBJ2-1
size: -
DNA: TGCAGCGTTCGGGGGGGATACAATGAGCAGTTCTTC
CDR3: CSVRGGYNEQFF

V: TRBV19
D: -
J: TRBJ1-5
size: -
DNA: TGTGCCAGTAGTATCTGGGGGGGCAATCAGCCCCAGCATTTT
CDR3: CASSIWGGNQPQHF

V: TRBV2
D: TRBD1
J: TRBJ1-5
size: -
DNA: TGTGCCAGCAGACGGACAGGGGGAAGAGAGGGCAATCAGCCCCAGCATTTT
CDR3: CASRRTGGREGNQPQHF

V: TRBV11-3
D: -
J: TRBJ1-1
size: -
DNA: TGTGCCAGCAGCTTAGGAGACGAGCGGGCTGAAGCTTTCTTT
CDR3: CASSLGDERAEAFF

V: TRBV28
D: TRBD1
J: TRBJ1-6
size: -
DNA: TGTGCCAGCAGTTTCTCAGGGGGCTATAATTCCCCCCTCCACTTT
CDR3: CASSFSGGYNSPLHF

V: TRBV5-4
D: -
J: TRBJ1-2
size: -
DNA: TGTGCCAGCAGCAAGCCCGACAGGAACTATGGCTACACCTTC
CDR3: CASSKPDRNYGYTF

V: TRBV30
D: -
J: TRBJ1-4
size: -
DNA: TGTGCCTGTGCGCAGGGTTTTAGTGAAAAACTGTTTTTT
CDR3: CACAQGFSEKLFF

V: TRBV5-1
D: -
J: TRBJ2-2
size: -
DNA: TGCGCCAGCAGCTTGTGGGGGCGCACCGGGGAGCTGTTTTTT
CDR3: CASSLWGRTGELFF

V: TRBV19
D: TRBD1
J: TRBJ2-7
size: few
DNA: TGTGCCAGTAGTGACAGGGGCTACGAGCAGTACTTC
CDR3: CASSDRGYEQYF

V: TRBV6-5
D: -
J: TRBJ1-2
size: -
DNA: TGTGCCATCCGGGAGGGAGCCTATGGCTACACCTTC
CDR3: CAIREGAYGYTF

V: TRBV29-1
D: -
J: TRBJ2-1
size: -
DNA: TGCAGCGTTGAGGTCCTAGCTTGGGGTGAGCAGTTCTTC
CDR3: CSVEVLAWGEQFF

V: TRBV28
D: TRBD1
J: TRBJ1-1
size: -
DNA: TGTGCCAGCAGCAGGACAGGGGGCGCAATGGGAAACACTGAAGCTTTCTTT
CDR3: CASSRTGGAMGNTEAFF

V: TRBV30
D: -
J: TRBJ2-3
size: -
DNA: TGTGCCTGGAGTGTACCGGCGGTCACAGATACGCAGTATTTT
CDR3: CAWSVPAVTDTQYF

V: TRBV18
D: TRBD1
J: TRBJ1-1
size: -
DNA: TGTGCCAGCTCACCACCGGGACAGGGAATTAAGGGCACTGAAGCTTTCTTT
CDR3: CASSPPGQGIKGTEAFF

V: TRBV30
D: TRBD2
J: TRBJ2-1
size: few
DNA: TGTGCCTGGAGTCTTTTAGCGGGGGTACAGAATGAGCAGTTCTTC
CDR3: CAWSLLAGVQNEQFF

V: TRBV4-3
D: -
J: TRBJ1-1
size: -
DNA: TGCGCCAGCAGCCACCGGGAACGAAGGACTGAAGCTTTCTTT
CDR3: CASSHRERRTEAFF